The text below deals with one TCR beta chain. Its specificity is not known. The CDR3 regions of TCR beta were amplified from RNA transcripts. A first-round RT-PCR of the TCR CDR3 used the HTBI primer set. MiXCR, run by TCRdb on the multiplex PCR reads, gives a single entry per CDR3 protein. The repertoire includes around 610,000 distinct CDR3 sequences, over 12% of them detected once, and about 3.9% sits in the top ten. The V and J ends lost 4 bases and 3 bases respectively, with 18 bases between them. CDR1 and CDR2 (germline): KGHSH, LQKENI. The CDR3 totals 16 residues. This record belongs to a study of T cells in Graves' hyperthyroidism and ophthalmopathy. Notes on the study in general: Ophthalmopathy onset followed model prediction by a median about 6.5 months.

This clonotype originated in a woman between 40 and 50 years old with Graves' ophthalmopathy. Sample: blood. This rearrangement joins TRBV18 to TRBJ1-1; possible D gene TRBD1, 5 bases. This chain's CDR3 is CASSRPSGRGDTEAFF. In nucleotides, the CDR3 is TGTGCCAGCTCACGTCCCTCTGGAAGGGGTGACACTGAAGCTTTCTTT.